One and the same sample provided the 14 T cell receptor beta chains below, sequenced in a study of cytomegalovirus exposure and HLA in healthy donors (dated by TCRdb to 2016 to 2017). The protocol used for the library was the immunoSEQ multiplex PCR assay. For the multiplex PCR, a mixture combining 60 forward primers for TCR Vbeta segments and 13 reverse primers for TCR Jbeta segments was used. The immuneACCESS repertoire file appears here via TCRdb, limited to in-frame rearrangements. These files lack a portion of the clones; in checked studies, under half of the deficit traces to unresolved V genes, and the cause of the others is not known. The sample includes under 200,000 clones, with 70% to 80% observed a single time. Less than 2.5% of the sample goes to the ten largest clones. Sequenced sample: PBMCs. All receptors derive from a man aged 50-60 years in good health and CMV-seropositive.

This rearrangement joins TRBV7-9 to TRBJ2-1, with D hard to call. V dropped 3 bases and J dropped 7 bases, with 7 bases sitting between them. The CDR3 is made up of 12 amino acids. Germline V gene data show CDR1 as SEHNR and CDR2 as FQNEAQ (reference sequence). The CDR3 DNA reads TGTGCCAGCAGCTTCGGAGAGAATGAGCAGTTCTTC. This codes for CASSFGENEQFF.

This clone turned up a few times. The rearrangement links TRBV7-9 to TRBJ1-2; a weak D match, TRBD1 (5 bases). Germline-derived CDR1 and CDR2 are SEHNR and FQNEAQ (reference sequence). V was trimmed by 2 bases and J by 4 bases, leaving 14 bases between them. The CDR3 runs 15 residues. The CDR3 sequence is CASSLRSRGIYGYTF. CDR3 in DNA: TGTGCCAGCAGCTTACGATCTCGGGGGATCTATGGCTACACCTTC.

This chain connects TRBV5-1 to TRBJ1-1; 7 nucleotides match TRBD1. CDR3 size: 15 residues. CDR1 SGHRS and CDR2 YFSETQ come from the germline V gene. J lost 4 bases, V lost 6 bases, and 12 bases had no gene match. The CDR3 sequence: CASNIRTGDSTEAFF. CDR3 DNA: TGCGCCAGCAACATAAGGACAGGAGATAGCACTGAAGCTTTCTTT.

The chain recombines TRBV10-1 with TRBJ2-5; D unclear. Germline CDR1 and CDR2: WNHNN and SYGVQD (reference sequence). The CDR3 covers 13 residues. Trimming took 4 bases from V and 5 from J, leaving 11 bases between them. CDR3 loop: CASSGGGRETQYF. DNA of the CDR3: TGCGCCAGCAGTGGAGGCGGTAGGGAGACCCAGTACTTC.

The chain is built from TRBV6-5 and TRBJ2-3, with a possible D match to TRBD2 (7 bases). V was trimmed by 11 bases and J by 6 bases, leaving 15 bases between them. The CDR3 runs to 12 residues. CDR1 MNHEY and CDR2 SVGAGI come from the germline V gene. CDR3 in amino acids: CAVSGTQDTQYF. The CDR3 region has the DNA TGTGCCGTGAGCGGGACACAGGATACGCAGTATTTT.

The chain has TRBV5-5 and TRBJ1-1; D may be TRBD1 (6 bases). Trimming left V 0 bases short and J 4 bases short, with 16 bases between. The CDR3 has 16 residues. Germline assignment: CDR1 SGHKS and CDR2 YYEKEE (reference sequence). CDR3 in DNA: TGTGCCAGCAGCTTGGAATGGACAGCTTCAATCACTGAAGCTTTCTTT. It encodes CASSLEWTASITEAFF.

With regard to this clone: Sequence at one end of the junction differs from germline and may be a read error. The chain is built from TRBV7-9 and TRBJ2-5; 9 bases fit TRBD2. The CDR3 runs to 15 residues. Germline V lookup: CDR1 SEHNR, CDR2 FQNEAQ (reference sequence). The DNA for the CDR3 is TGTGCCAGCAGCGTAGCGGGAGCGTACCAAGAGACCCAGTACTTC. Translated, it gives CASSVAGAYQETQYF.

The chain carries TRBV19 and TRBJ2-2; possible D gene TRBD2, 7 bases. Trimming removed 2 bases at V and 0 bases at J, with 10 bases between. This CDR3 is built from 16 residues. The germline CDR1 and CDR2 sequences are LNHDA and SQIVND (reference sequence). CDR3 sequence: CASSIRGGANTGELFF. For the CDR3, the DNA is TGTGCCAGTAGTATAAGGGGGGGAGCGAACACCGGGGAGCTGTTTTTT.

The rearrangement joins TRBV10-1 to TRBJ2-7, with TRBD2 as a possible D gene (5 bases). Trimming pared 6 bases from V and 6 bases from J, leaving 15 bases between. This CDR3 contains 13 residues. The germline CDR1 and CDR2 sequences are WNHNN and SYGVQD (reference sequence). The CDR3 DNA sequence: TGCGCCAGCAGGACGGGGATAATGGGCGAGCAGTACTTC. This translates into CASRTGIMGEQYF.

This chain links TRBV2 with TRBJ2-2; D is unresolved. The CDR3 extends over 13 amino acids. The ends were cut back, 4 bases at V and 2 bases at J, with 5 bases in the middle. Germline V gene data show CDR1 as SNHLY and CDR2 as FYNNEI. CDR3 bases: TGTGCCAGCAGTGTAACAAACACCGGGGAGCTGTTTTTT. Translating gives CASSVTNTGELFF.

This rearrangement joins TRBV7-9 to TRBJ2-1, with 8 positions matching TRBD1. The CDR3 has 15 residues. Germline V gene data show CDR1 as SEHNR and CDR2 as FQNEAQ (reference sequence). The trim removed 6 bases at V and 7 bases at J, leaving 11 bases unmatched. The chain's CDR3 is CASSWTGNTRNEQFF. CDR3 DNA: TGTGCCAGCAGTTGGACAGGGAACACTCGTAATGAGCAGTTCTTC.

A few counts support this clone. The genes are TRBV11-1 and TRBJ1-1; 7 bases match TRBD1. Germline assignment: CDR1 SGHAT and CDR2 FQDESV (reference sequence). Germline trimming cut 3 bases from V and 4 bases from J; bases unmatched to any gene: 8. This CDR3 is 15 amino acids long. This CDR3 reads CASSLTGRLGTEAFF. As DNA, the CDR3 is TGTGCCAGCAGCTTGACAGGGAGGCTCGGCACTGAAGCTTTCTTT.

This chain links TRBV30 with TRBJ2-7; no firm D call. Germline CDR1 GTSNPN, CDR2 SVGIG (reference sequence). The CDR3 totals 12 residues. Trimming removed 2 bases from V and 6 bases from J, with 11 bases in between. The CDR3 spells CAWSLPVSEQYF. As DNA, the CDR3 is TGTGCCTGGAGTTTGCCAGTCTCCGAGCAGTACTTC.

The V gene is TRBV11-3, the J gene TRBJ2-7, with D possibly being TRBD1 (8 bases). The CDR3 is 18 amino acids. Germline CDR1 and CDR2: SGHNT and YENEEA. V was trimmed by 1 base and J by 3 bases, leaving 22 bases between them. The CDR3: CASSLVSWEGQDCYEQYF. The CDR3 DNA is TGTGCCAGCAGCTTAGTGTCGTGGGAGGGACAGGATTGCTACGAGCAGTACTTC.